These 27 T cell receptor beta chains came from one sample sequenced in a study of shared clonotypes between healthy human individuals. Profiled with immunoSEQ multiplex PCR; TCRdb holds only in-frame clones, not every one. The table has hundreds of thousands of clones, roughly 95% seen once. Source material: naive CD4+ T cells sorted from blood. Subset in this sample: CD45RA+ positively selected. These receptor sequences come from a woman aged 25 to 39 in good health.

The chain has TRBV7-9 and TRBJ1-1; TRBD1 might be the D (5 bases). Germline CDR1 is SEHNR and CDR2 is FQNEAQ (reference sequence). Trimming removed 5 bases at V and 1 base at J, with 11 bases between. The CDR3 has 14 residues. The CDR3: CASSPGRENTEAFF. DNA for the CDR3: TGTGCCAGCAGCCCGGGACGGGAGAACACTGAAGCTTTCTTT.

V and J are TRBV9 and TRBJ2-2, with 8 bases identical to TRBD2. V shed 4 bases, J shed 2 bases, and the junction held 10 bases outside the gene matches. There are 17 residues in the CDR3. Germline CDR1 is SGDLS and CDR2 is YYNGEE. CDR3 amino acids: CASSTLAGRPNTGELFF. The CDR3 DNA reads as TGTGCCAGCAGCACCTTAGCGGGAAGACCCAACACCGGGGAGCTGTTTTTT.

The rearrangement uses TRBV15 and TRBJ1-1; 10 bases map to TRBD1. Trimming at V came to 0 bases and at J to 4 bases, leaving 5 bases not matched to a gene. The CDR3 is 16 amino acids. The germline V gene encodes CDR1 LNHNV and CDR2 YYDKDF (reference sequence). DNA for the CDR3: TGTGCCACCAGCAGAGATCGGGGGACAGGGGCCACTGAAGCTTTCTTT. This encodes CATSRDRGTGATEAFF.

The rearrangement uses TRBV9 and TRBJ1-2; tentatively, D is TRBD1 (5 bases). Germline loops: CDR1 SGDLS, CDR2 YYNGEE. V lost 4 bases and J 6 bases, leaving 16 bases between the germline ends. The CDR3 runs to 14 residues. The DNA of the CDR3 is TGTGCCAGCAGCTCCCACGTCGGGGCGGATGGCTACACCTTC. Translation: CASSSHVGADGYTF. Full variable domain (remainder filled in from reference TRBV9 and TRBJ1-2): DSGVTQTPKHLITATGQRVTLRCSPRSGDLSVYWYQQSLDQGLQFLIQYYNGEERAKGNILERFSAQQFPDLHSELNLSSLELGDSALYFCASSSHVGADGYTFGSGTRLTVV.

The chain recombines TRBV27 with TRBJ2-1; the D gene is possibly TRBD2 (5 bases). The germline CDR1 and CDR2 sequences are MNHEY and SMNVEV (reference sequence). The CDR3 loop spans 16 amino acids. V dropped 7 bases and J dropped 5 bases, with 21 bases sitting between them. CDR3 in amino acids: CASTELPGITDNEQFF. CDR3 nucleotides: TGTGCCAGCACCGAACTACCCGGGATCACTGACAATGAGCAGTTCTTC.

The rearrangement uses TRBV5-1 and TRBJ2-2, with D perhaps matching TRBD1 or TRBD2 (5 bases each). CDR3 length equals 15 residues. Germline CDR1 reads SGHRS; CDR2 reads YFSETQ. The V and J ends lost 2 bases and 3 bases respectively, with 11 bases between them. CDR3 DNA sequence: TGCGCCAGCAGCTTAGGGACCCCCGACACCGGGGAGCTGTTTTTT. Amino acid sequence: CASSLGTPDTGELFF.

This clone was seen once. V and J are TRBV5-8 and TRBJ2-7; D call uncertain. Trimming pared 3 bases from V and 3 bases from J, leaving 13 bases between. In germline, CDR1 is SGHTS, CDR2 YDEGEE. The CDR3 runs 14 residues. This CDR3 reads CASSYASGDYEQYF. CDR3 bases: TGTGCCAGCAGCTATGCTTCAGGAGACTACGAGCAGTACTTC.

CDR3: CAWSAPAGTGVYEQYF. In nucleotides, the CDR3 is TGTGCCTGGAGTGCCCCCGCCGGGACAGGGGTCTACGAGCAGTACTTC. The chain carries TRBV30 and TRBJ2-5, with 10 nucleotides matching TRBD1. The assigned J gene may be wrong: the sequence end matches TRBJ2-7 better. The CDR3 contains 16 residues. Germline lookup yields CDR1 GTSNPN and CDR2 SVGIG (reference sequence).

The chain combines TRBV9 with TRBJ2-5; 7 bases are a match to TRBD2. The V gene end was trimmed by 6 bases and the J gene end by 1 base; junction bases not matched to a gene: 9. Germline values: CDR1 SGDLS, CDR2 YYNGEE. The CDR3 is 15 residues long. CDR3 protein: CASTPFSGLQETQYF. CDR3 DNA: TGTGCCAGCACCCCCTTTAGCGGGCTCCAAGAGACCCAGTACTTC.

The chain links TRBV28 to TRBJ1-2, with TRBD1 matching 9 bases. V lost 3 bases to trimming and J lost 3 bases; unmatched junction nucleotides: 5. This CDR3 comprises 15 residues. Germline V lookup: CDR1 MDHEN, CDR2 SYDVKM. The CDR3 sequence is CASSLPDRGHYGYTF. In DNA form, the CDR3 reads TGTGCCAGCAGTTTGCCGGACAGGGGTCACTATGGCTACACCTTC.

The CDR3: CASRLKGLGGAYEQYF. The CDR3 DNA sequence: TGTGCCAGCAGGCTTAAGGGGCTGGGGGGGGCGTATGAGCAGTACTTC. The rearrangement links TRBV27 to TRBJ2-7; D is perhaps TRBD2 (7 bases). CDR1 MNHEY and CDR2 SMNVEV come from the germline V gene (reference sequence). This CDR3 contains 16 residues. V lost 6 bases and J 7 bases, leaving 25 bases between the germline ends.

This clone was picked up one time. This chain connects TRBV4-1 to TRBJ2-2; the D is unclear. The CDR3 covers 14 residues. CDR1 is MGHRA and CDR2 is YSYEKL in the germline V gene. The germline V and J ends were trimmed by 5 bases and 2 bases, with 9 bases remaining between them. Written as DNA, the CDR3 is TGCGCCAGCAGCACAGACACAAACACCGGGGAGCTGTTTTTT. The encoded protein is CASSTDTNTGELFF.

The chain has TRBV4-1 and TRBJ1-3, with D maybe TRBD1 (6 bases). Trimming left V 6 bases short and J 0 bases short, with 15 bases between. CDR3 length equals 16 residues. Germline loops: CDR1 MGHRA, CDR2 YSYEKL. The CDR3 protein is CASSRSWGLSGNTIYF. CDR3 DNA: TGCGCCAGCAGTCGCTCCTGGGGGCTCTCTGGAAACACCATATATTTT.

CDR3: CSVGTSGLGTDTQYF. CDR3 nucleotides: TGCAGCGTGGGGACTAGCGGGTTAGGCACAGATACGCAGTATTTT. V gene TRBV29-1 combines with J gene TRBJ2-3; TRBD2 matches 12 bases. Germline CDR1 and CDR2: SQVTM and ANQGSEA. The CDR3 runs 15 residues. Trimming at V came to 6 bases and at J to 1 base, leaving 5 bases not matched to a gene.

This chain joins TRBV18 and TRBJ2-7; a weak D match, TRBD2 (6 bases). V was cut by 5 bases and J by 2 bases, with 16 bases left in between. From germline, CDR1 is KGHSH and CDR2 LQKENI. This CDR3 has 15 amino acids. Here the CDR3 reads CASSLDWRGPYEQYF. The CDR3 DNA sequence: TGTGCCAGCTCATTGGACTGGCGGGGACCCTACGAGCAGTACTTC.

The chain is built from TRBV11-3 and TRBJ2-1, with D perhaps matching TRBD2 (6 bases). The V gene lost 5 bases and the J gene lost 0 bases, with 11 bases spanning the gap. This CDR3 region has 15 residues. Looked up from germline, CDR1 is SGHNT and CDR2 is YENEEA. As DNA, the CDR3 is TGTGCCAGCAGCCCTCGGGAGTCCTCCTACAATGAGCAGTTCTTC. Its protein product is CASSPRESSYNEQFF.

The chain carries TRBV18 and TRBJ2-1; possible D gene TRBD2, 6 bases. Trimming cost V 3 bases and J 6 bases, with 9 bases left between them. This CDR3 is built from 13 residues. The germline V gene encodes CDR1 KGHSH and CDR2 LQKENI. In DNA form, the CDR3 reads TGTGCCAGCTCACCCGTACTAGCCAATGAGCAGTTCTTC. Amino acid sequence: CASSPVLANEQFF.

J is TRBJ1-3 and V is TRBV25-1; D remains unclear. The length of the CDR3 is 11 residues. Germline V gene data show CDR1 as MGHDK and CDR2 as SYGVNS. V lost 5 bases and J 4 bases, leaving 3 bases between the germline ends. The CDR3 sequence is CASSSGNTIYF. DNA of the CDR3: TGTGCCAGCAGTTCCGGAAACACCATATATTTT.

The gene calls are TRBV27 and TRBJ1-4; D uncertain. Trimming took 6 bases from V and 0 from J, leaving 8 bases between them. The germline CDR1 and CDR2 sequences are MNHEY and SMNVEV (reference sequence). There are 14 residues in the CDR3. The CDR3 loop is CASRRAPTNEKLFF. CDR3 nucleotide sequence: TGTGCCAGCAGACGGGCCCCAACTAATGAAAAACTGTTTTTT.

This chain connects TRBV2 to TRBJ2-7; TRBD2 aligns across 8 bases. CDR1 is SNHLY and CDR2 is FYNNEI in the germline V gene. This CDR3 contains 13 residues. With 4 bases clipped from V and 7 bases from J, the junction kept 6 bases outside the gene matches. The DNA of the CDR3 is TGTGCCAGCAGTGCGGGAGGGCCTTGGGAGCAGTACTTC. This sequence encodes CASSAGGPWEQYF. Full variable domain (remainder filled in from reference TRBV2 and TRBJ2-7): EPEVTQTPSHQVTQMGQEVILRCVPISNHLYFYWYRQILGQKVEFLVSFYNNEISEKSEIFDDQFSVERPDGSNFTLKIRSTKLEDSAMYFCASSAGGPWEQYFGPGTRLTVT.

The J gene is TRBJ2-1, the V gene TRBV19, with 7 bases lining up with TRBD2. Trimming cost V 5 bases and J 4 bases; bases outside gene matches: 17. The CDR3 sequence is 18 residues long. Germline CDR1 LNHDA, CDR2 SQIVND (reference sequence). CDR3 loop: CASSSIGRTVDFYNEQFF. The DNA of the CDR3 is TGTGCCAGTAGTTCTATCGGGAGGACGGTGGATTTTTACAATGAGCAGTTCTTC.

The rearrangement links TRBV5-1 to TRBJ2-2, with TRBD2 as a possible D gene (6 bases). Germline values: CDR1 SGHRS, CDR2 YFSETQ. With 4 bases removed from V and 4 bases from J, the gap between germline ends came to 11 bases. This CDR3 is 14 amino acids long. The CDR3 region has the DNA TGCGCCAGCAGCCGGGGGAGTTCCACCGGGGAGCTGTTTTTT. This translates into CASSRGSSTGELFF.

With respect to this clone: The same CDR3 also results from other DNA sequences found in this sample. CDR3 sequence: CASSLDGNYGYTF. The CDR3 nucleotides are TGTGCCAGCAGTTTAGACGGTAACTATGGCTACACCTTC. The gene calls are TRBV28 and TRBJ1-2; D not certain. This CDR3 has 13 residues. Germline V gene data show CDR1 as MDHEN and CDR2 as SYDVKM. Trimming pared 2 bases from V and 1 base from J, leaving 5 bases between.

V gene TRBV28 combines with J gene TRBJ1-5, with D unclear. CDR1 MDHEN and CDR2 SYDVKM come from the germline V gene. The CDR3 is made up of 15 amino acids. V was shortened by 8 bases and J by 3 bases, with 17 bases between the two germline ends. In nucleotides, the CDR3 is TGTGCCAGCCTTGAAACGTCTCGGTACAATCAGCCCCAGCATTTT. Translating it yields CASLETSRYNQPQHF.

The chain is built from TRBV5-1 and TRBJ2-7; the match to TRBD2 covers 8 bases. This CDR3 contains 16 residues. CDR1 and CDR2 from the germline V gene are SGHRS and YFSETQ. The V and J ends lost 0 bases and 3 bases, in that order; junction bases with no gene match: 8. The CDR3 coding sequence is TGCGCCAGCAGCTTGGGTGGTACTAGCGGCAACTACGAGCAGTACTTC. This codes for CASSLGGTSGNYEQYF. Together with reference TRBV5-1 and TRBJ2-7, the CDR3 gives the full variable domain: KAGVTQTPRYLIKTRGQQVTLSCSPISGHRSVSWYQQTPGQGLQFLFEYFSETQRNKGNFPGRFSGRQFSNSRSEMNVSTLELGDSALYLCASSLGGTSGNYEQYFGPGTRLTVT.

The gene calls are TRBV6-5 and TRBJ2-7, with a tentative D call TRBD1 (6 bases). CDR1 is MNHEY, CDR2 SVGAGI, per germline. The length of the CDR3 is 14 residues. V was clipped by 5 bases and J by 1 base, with 12 bases between them. The CDR3 nucleotides read TGTGCCAGCAGTGACAGGAGTAGATCCTACGAGCAGTACTTC. Amino acid sequence: CASSDRSRSYEQYF.

The chain has TRBV2 and TRBJ2-5; a possible D gene is TRBD1 (5 bases). The CDR3 has 15 residues. Per the germline V gene, CDR1 is SNHLY and CDR2 is FYNNEI. Trimming left V 1 base short and J 2 bases short, with 11 bases between. DNA of the CDR3: TGTGCCAGCAGTGAAGTAGGGGCTCCGCAAGAGACCCAGTACTTC. Its translation: CASSEVGAPQETQYF.